This TCR beta chain was observed in a study of T cell responses to AZD1222 COVID-19 vaccine. As for the study in general: Combined were second doses at about 4 or about 12 weeks. General study points: Reportedly, close to half of spike-specific TCRs are directed against unmutated variant regions. The study sampled repertoires only after the peak T cell response.

As concerns this clone: Its antigen is as yet unknown.

Using immunoSEQ multiplex PCR, the repertoire was profiled, and TCRdb retains in-frame clones only, with some absent. This sample has some 140,000 clones, with roughly 90% found just once. The CDR3 totals 13 residues. V gave up 5 bases and J gave up 5 bases; unmatched junction bases: 8. Germline CDR1 GTSNPN, CDR2 SVGIG (reference sequence). The receptor comes from an adult in good health. The chain uses TRBV30 and TRBJ1-2; TRBD1 matches at 7 bases. This sample comprised peripheral blood, obtained on day 0 of AZD1222 vaccination. The CDR3 is CAWGTGVEYGYTF. The CDR3 coding sequence is TGTGCCTGGGGTACAGGGGTAGAGTATGGCTACACCTTC.